This TCR beta chain was observed in a study of blood T cells in healthy people across ages. A note on this clonotype: What it binds is not known.

Overall study findings and caveats: Researchers report that TCR beta diversity correlated strongly with naive T cell percentage. Roughly linear declines in TCR beta diversity per million T cells occurred with age.

A second 7 to 11 cycle PCR used barcoded and J-beta primers. With 12 random nucleotides, a template-switch adaptor tagged each individual cDNA molecule. TCRdb redid the calling of the 5' RACE reads with MiXCR, one entry per CDR3 protein. The table shows about 1 million distinct CDR3 sequences, with less than 50% occurring only once. The CDR3 has 15 residues. Germline assignment: CDR1 SGHTA and CDR2 FQGNSA. The sequence derives from a woman aged 55-70 years in good health. Sequenced sample: blood. The chain joins TRBV7-2 to TRBJ2-1; D may correspond to TRBD1 or TRBD2 (6 bases each). The J call may be faulty, since TRBJ2-7 better matches the DNA end. CDR3 residues: CASSLSGDNYNEQYF. In DNA form, the CDR3 reads TGTGCCAGCAGCTTATCGGGGGACAACTACAATGAGCAGTACTTC.